The clone carrying this T cell receptor beta chain was counted many times. Its specificity is not known. The data derive from a study of T cell repertoires in cytomegalovirus infection. Across the study: Both CMV infection and a matching HLA type were indicated by public TCR beta signatures.

Using its own MiXCR run on the reads, TCRdb lists one record per CDR3 protein. The sample carries 650,000 to 900,000 distinct CDR3 sequences, about 27% recorded once. Germline V gene lookup returns CDR1 LGHNA and CDR2 YSLEER. This CDR3 is built from 18 residues. The germline V and J ends were trimmed by 0 bases and 0 bases, with 15 bases remaining between them. The V gene is TRBV4-3, the J gene TRBJ1-5; D not resolved. The clonotype originates from a human donor in good health (CMV status not recorded). Some clones in this sample may be carry-over from other donors' samples. The starting material was cultured CD8+ T cells from PBMCs, obtained from culture after CMV antigen stimulation. CDR3 sequence reads: CASSQDRAGVASNQPQHF. CDR3 in DNA: TGCGCCAGCAGCCAAGATCGGGCAGGCGTGGCTAGCAATCAGCCCCAGCATTTT.